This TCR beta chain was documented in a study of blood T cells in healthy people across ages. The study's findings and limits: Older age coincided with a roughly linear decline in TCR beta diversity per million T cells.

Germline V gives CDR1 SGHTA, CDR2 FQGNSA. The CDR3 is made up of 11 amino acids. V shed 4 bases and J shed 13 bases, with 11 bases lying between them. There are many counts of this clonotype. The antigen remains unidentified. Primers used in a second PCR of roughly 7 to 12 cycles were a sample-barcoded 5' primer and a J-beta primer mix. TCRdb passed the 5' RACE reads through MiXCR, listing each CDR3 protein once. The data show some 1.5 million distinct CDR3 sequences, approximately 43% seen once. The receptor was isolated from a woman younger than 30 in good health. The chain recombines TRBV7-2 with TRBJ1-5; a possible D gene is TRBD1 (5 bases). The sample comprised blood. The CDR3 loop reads CASSSRGSQHF. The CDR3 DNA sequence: TGTGCCAGCAGCTCGAGGGGATCTCAGCATTTT.